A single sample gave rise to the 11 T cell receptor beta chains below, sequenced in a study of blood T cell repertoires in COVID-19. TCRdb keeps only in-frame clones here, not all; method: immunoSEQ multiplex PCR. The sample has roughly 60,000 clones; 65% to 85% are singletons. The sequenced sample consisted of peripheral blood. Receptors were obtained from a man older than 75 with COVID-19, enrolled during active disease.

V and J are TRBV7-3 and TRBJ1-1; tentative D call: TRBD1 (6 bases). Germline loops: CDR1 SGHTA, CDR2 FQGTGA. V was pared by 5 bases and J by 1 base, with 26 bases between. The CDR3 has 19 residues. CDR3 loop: CASSLLPPQLQGGNTEAFF. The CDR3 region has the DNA TGTGCCAGCAGCCTCCTCCCCCCACAGCTACAGGGCGGGAACACTGAAGCTTTCTTT.

The CDR3 sequence is CATSDPRRPGDTIYF. In nucleotides, the CDR3 is TGTGCCACCAGTGATCCCCGGCGACCCGGAGACACCATATATTTT. The chain employs TRBV24-1 and TRBJ1-3; D call uncertain. The germline gives CDR1 KGHDR, CDR2 SFDVKD. This CDR3 is built from 15 residues. Trimming stripped 3 bases from V and 8 bases from J, with 16 bases between.

The CDR3 region is CASSEALGSGETQYF. The CDR3 nucleotides are TGTGCCAGCAGTGAAGCGCTGGGGAGCGGGGAGACCCAGTACTTC. The chain combines TRBV2 with TRBJ2-5; maybe TRBD2 (6 bases). Germline CDR1 SNHLY, CDR2 FYNNEI. Trimming removed 0 bases from V and 5 bases from J, with 13 bases in between. The CDR3 spans 15 residues. Drawing the rest from reference TRBV2 and TRBJ2-5, the complete variable domain is EPEVTQTPSHQVTQMGQEVILRCVPISNHLYFYWYRQILGQKVEFLVSFYNNEISEKSEIFDDQFSVERPDGSNFTLKIRSTKLEDSAMYFCASSEALGSGETQYFGPGTRLLVL.

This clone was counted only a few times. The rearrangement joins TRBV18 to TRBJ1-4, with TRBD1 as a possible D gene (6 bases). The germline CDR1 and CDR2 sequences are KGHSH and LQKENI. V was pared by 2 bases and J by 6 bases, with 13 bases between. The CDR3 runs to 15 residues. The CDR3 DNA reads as TGTGCCAGCTCACCAGAAGCGGACAGTCATGAAAAACTGTTTTTT. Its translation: CASSPEADSHEKLFF.

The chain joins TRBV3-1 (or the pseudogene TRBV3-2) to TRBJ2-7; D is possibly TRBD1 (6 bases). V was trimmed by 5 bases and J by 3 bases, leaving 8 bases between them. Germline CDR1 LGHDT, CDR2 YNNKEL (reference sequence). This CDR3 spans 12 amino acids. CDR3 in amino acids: CASSSGDYEQYF. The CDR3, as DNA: TGTGCCAGCAGCTCAGGGGACTACGAGCAGTACTTC.

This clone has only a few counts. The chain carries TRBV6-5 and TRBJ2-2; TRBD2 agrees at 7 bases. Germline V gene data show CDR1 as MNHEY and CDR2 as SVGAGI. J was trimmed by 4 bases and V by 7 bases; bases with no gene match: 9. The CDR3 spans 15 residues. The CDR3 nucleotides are TGTGCCAGCAAGGACGGGAGGTGGGTCACCGGGGAGCTGTTTTTT. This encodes CASKDGRWVTGELFF.

The CDR3 DNA is TGCGCCAGCAGCTTGGGAGGTTACACAGATACGCAGTATTTT. Protein: CASSLGGYTDTQYF. V is TRBV5-1 and J is TRBJ2-3; no clear D. CDR1 and CDR2 from the germline V gene are SGHRS and YFSETQ. CDR3 length: 14 residues. The germline V and J ends were trimmed by 0 bases and 2 bases, with 7 bases remaining between them.

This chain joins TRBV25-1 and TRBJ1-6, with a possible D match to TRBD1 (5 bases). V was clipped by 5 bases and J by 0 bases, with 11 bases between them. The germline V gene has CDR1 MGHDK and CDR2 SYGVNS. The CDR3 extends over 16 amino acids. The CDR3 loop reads CASSPPQGSYNSPLHF. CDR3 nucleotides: TGTGCCAGCAGTCCTCCCCAGGGCTCCTATAATTCACCCCTCCACTTT. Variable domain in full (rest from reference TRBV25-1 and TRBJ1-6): EADIYQTPRYLVIGTGKKITLECSQTMGHDKMYWYQQDPGMELHLIHYSYGVNSTEKGDLSSESTVSRIRTEHFPLTLESARPSHTSQYLCASSPPQGSYNSPLHFGNGTRLTVT.

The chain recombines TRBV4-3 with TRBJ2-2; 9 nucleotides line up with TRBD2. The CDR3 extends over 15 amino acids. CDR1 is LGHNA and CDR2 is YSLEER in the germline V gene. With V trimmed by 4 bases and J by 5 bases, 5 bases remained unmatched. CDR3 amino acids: CASSLAGVGTGELFF. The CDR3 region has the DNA TGCGCCAGCAGCCTAGCGGGAGTGGGGACCGGGGAGCTGTTTTTT.

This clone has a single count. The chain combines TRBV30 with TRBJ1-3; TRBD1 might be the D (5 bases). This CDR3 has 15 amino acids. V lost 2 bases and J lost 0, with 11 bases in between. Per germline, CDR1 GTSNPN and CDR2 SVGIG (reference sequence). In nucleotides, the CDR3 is TGTGCCTGGAGTTCGCAGGGCGTCTCTGGAAACACCATATATTTT. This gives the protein CAWSSQGVSGNTIYF.

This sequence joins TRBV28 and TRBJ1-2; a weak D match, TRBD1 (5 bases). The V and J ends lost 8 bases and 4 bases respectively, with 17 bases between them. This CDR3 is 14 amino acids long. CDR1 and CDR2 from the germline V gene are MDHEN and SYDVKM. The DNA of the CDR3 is TGTGCCAGCTCATCGGGGCAGGGAGGCTATGGCTACACCTTC. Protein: CASSSGQGGYGYTF.